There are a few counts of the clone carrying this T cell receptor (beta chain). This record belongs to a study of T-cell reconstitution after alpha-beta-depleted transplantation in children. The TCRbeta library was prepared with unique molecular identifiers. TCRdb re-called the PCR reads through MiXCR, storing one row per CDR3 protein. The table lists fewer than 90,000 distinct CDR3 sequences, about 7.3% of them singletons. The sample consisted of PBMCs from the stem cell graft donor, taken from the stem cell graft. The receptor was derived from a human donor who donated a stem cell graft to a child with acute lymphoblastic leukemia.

This CDR3 reads CSARSGTGTQPQHF. CDR3 coding DNA: TGCAGTGCTAGATCAGGGACAGGGACTCAGCCCCAGCATTTT. The chain employs TRBV20-1 and TRBJ1-5; 9 bases are shared with TRBD1. This CDR3 spans 14 amino acids. Per the germline V gene, CDR1 is DFQATT and CDR2 is SNEGSKA (reference sequence). V was clipped by 2 bases and J by 6 bases; unmatched bases: 5.